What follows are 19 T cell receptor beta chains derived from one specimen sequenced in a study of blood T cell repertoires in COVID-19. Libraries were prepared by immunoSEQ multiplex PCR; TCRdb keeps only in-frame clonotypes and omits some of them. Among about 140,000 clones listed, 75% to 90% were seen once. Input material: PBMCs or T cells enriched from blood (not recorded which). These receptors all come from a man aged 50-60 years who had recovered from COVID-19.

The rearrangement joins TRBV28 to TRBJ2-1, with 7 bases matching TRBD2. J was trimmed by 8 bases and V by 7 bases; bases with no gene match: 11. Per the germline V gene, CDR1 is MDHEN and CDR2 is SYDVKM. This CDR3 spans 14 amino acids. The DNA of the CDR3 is TGTGCCAGCACCTTGGGGCCAGGGAGGGATGAGCAGTTCTTC. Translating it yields CASTLGPGRDEQFF.

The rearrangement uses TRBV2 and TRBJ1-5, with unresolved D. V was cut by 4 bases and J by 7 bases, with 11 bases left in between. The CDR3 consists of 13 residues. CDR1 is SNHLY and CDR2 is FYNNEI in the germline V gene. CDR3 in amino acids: CASSVEGGQPQHF. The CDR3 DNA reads TGTGCCAGCAGTGTAGAAGGAGGGCAGCCCCAGCATTTT.

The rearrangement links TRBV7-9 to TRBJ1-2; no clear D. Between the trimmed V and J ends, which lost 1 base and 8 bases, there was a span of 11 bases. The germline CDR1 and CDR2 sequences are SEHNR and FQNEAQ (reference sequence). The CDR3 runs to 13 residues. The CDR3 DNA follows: TGTGCCAGCAGCTTAGTTGACTCCTGGGGCTACACCTTC. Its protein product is CASSLVDSWGYTF.

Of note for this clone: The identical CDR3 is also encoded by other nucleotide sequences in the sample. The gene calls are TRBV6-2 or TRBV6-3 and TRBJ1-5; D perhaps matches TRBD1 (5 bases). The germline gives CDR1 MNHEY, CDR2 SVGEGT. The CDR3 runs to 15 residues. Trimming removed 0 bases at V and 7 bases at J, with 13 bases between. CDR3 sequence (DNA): TGTGCCAGCAGTTACTCGGGGCAGGGAGGGCAGCCCCAGCATTTT. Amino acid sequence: CASSYSGQGGQPQHF.

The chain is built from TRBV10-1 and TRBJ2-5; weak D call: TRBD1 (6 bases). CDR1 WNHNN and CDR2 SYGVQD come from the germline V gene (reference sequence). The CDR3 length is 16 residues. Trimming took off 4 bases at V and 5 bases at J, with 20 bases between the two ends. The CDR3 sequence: CASSGKQGCWLETQYF. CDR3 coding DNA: TGCGCCAGCAGTGGGAAACAGGGATGTTGGTTGGAGACCCAGTACTTC.

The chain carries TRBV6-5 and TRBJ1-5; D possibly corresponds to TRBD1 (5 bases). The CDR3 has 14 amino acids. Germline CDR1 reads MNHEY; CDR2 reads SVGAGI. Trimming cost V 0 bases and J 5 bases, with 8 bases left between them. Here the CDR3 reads CASSYSRGYQPQHF. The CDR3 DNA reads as TGTGCCAGCAGTTACTCCCGGGGGTATCAGCCCCAGCATTTT.

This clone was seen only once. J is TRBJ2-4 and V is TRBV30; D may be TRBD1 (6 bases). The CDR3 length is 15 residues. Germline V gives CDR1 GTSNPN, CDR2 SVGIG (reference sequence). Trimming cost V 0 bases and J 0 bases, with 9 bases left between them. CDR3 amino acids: CAWSVGGLAKNIQYF. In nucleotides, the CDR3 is TGTGCCTGGAGTGTTGGGGGCCTAGCCAAAAACATTCAGTACTTC. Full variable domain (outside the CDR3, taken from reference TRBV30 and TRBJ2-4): SQTIHQWPATLVQPVGSPLSLECTVEGTSNPNLYWYRQAAGRGLQLLFYSVGIGQISSEVPQNLSASRPQDRQFILSSKKLLLSDSGFYLCAWSVGGLAKNIQYFGAGTRLSVL.

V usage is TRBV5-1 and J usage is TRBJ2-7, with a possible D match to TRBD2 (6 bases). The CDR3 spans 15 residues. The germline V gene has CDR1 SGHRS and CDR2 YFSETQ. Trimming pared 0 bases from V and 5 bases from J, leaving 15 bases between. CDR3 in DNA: TGCGCCAGCAGCTTGGTTCTGGAGGCGGGGAACGAGCAGTACTTC. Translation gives CASSLVLEAGNEQYF. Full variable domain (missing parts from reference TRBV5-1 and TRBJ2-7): KAGVTQTPRYLIKTRGQQVTLSCSPISGHRSVSWYQQTPGQGLQFLFEYFSETQRNKGNFPGRFSGRQFSNSRSEMNVSTLELGDSALYLCASSLVLEAGNEQYFGPGTRLTVT.

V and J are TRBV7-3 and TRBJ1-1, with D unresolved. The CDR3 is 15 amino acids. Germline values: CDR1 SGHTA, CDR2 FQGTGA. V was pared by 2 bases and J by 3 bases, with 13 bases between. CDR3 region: CASSLGPWRDTEAFF. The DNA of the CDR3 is TGTGCCAGCAGCTTAGGTCCGTGGCGGGACACTGAAGCTTTCTTT. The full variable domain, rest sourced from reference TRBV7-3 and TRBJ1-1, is GAGVSQTPSNKVTEKGKYVELRCDPISGHTALYWYRQSLGQGPEFLIYFQGTGAADDSGLPNDRFFAVRPEGSVSTLKIQRTERGDSAVYLCASSLGPWRDTEAFFGQGTRLTVV.

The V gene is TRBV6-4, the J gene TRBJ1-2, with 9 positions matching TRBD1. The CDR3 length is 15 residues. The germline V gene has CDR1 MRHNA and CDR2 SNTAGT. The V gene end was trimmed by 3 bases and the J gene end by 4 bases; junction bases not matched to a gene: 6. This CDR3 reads CASSETGTGFYGYTF. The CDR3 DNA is TGTGCCAGCAGTGAAACCGGGACAGGGTTCTATGGCTACACCTTC.

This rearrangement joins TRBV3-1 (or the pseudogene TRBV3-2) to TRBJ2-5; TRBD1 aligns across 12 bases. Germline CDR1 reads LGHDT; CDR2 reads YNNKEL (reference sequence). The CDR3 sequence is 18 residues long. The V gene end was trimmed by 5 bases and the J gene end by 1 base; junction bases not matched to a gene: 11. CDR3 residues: CASSSGQGALVPQETQYF. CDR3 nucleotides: TGTGCCAGCAGCTCGGGACAGGGGGCGTTGGTCCCCCAAGAGACCCAGTACTTC.

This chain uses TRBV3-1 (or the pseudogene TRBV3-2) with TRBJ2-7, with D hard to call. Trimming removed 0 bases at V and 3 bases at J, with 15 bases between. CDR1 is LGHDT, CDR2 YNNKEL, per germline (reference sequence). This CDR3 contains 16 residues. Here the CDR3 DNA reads TGTGCCAGCAGCCAAGATTGGCAGCGATTGGGCTACGAGCAGTACGTC. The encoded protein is CASSQDWQRLGYEQYV.

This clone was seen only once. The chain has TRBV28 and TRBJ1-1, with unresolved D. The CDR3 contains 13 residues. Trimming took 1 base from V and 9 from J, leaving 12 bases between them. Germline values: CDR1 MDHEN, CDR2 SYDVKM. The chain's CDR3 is CASSLSTASQAFF. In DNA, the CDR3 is TGTGCCAGCAGTTTATCTACAGCTTCTCAAGCTTTCTTT.

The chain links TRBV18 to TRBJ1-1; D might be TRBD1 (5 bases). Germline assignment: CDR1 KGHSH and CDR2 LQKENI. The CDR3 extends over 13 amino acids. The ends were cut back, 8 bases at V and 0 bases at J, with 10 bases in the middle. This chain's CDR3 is CASTGGVNTEAFF. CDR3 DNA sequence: TGTGCCAGCACGGGGGGGGTGAACACTGAAGCTTTCTTT.

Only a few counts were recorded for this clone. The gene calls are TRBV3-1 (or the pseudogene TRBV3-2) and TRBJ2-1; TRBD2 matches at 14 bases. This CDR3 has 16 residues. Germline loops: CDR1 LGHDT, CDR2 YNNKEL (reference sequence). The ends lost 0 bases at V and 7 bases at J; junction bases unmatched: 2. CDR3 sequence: CASSQEGLAGVNEQFF. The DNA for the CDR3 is TGTGCCAGCAGCCAAGAGGGACTAGCGGGAGTGAATGAGCAGTTCTTC.

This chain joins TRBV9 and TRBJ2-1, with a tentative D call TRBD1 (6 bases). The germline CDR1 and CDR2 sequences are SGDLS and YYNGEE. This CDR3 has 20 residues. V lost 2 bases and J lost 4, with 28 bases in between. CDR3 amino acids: CASSVTQGLANPFSYNEQFF. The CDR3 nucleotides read TGTGCCAGCAGCGTGACCCAGGGGCTTGCCAATCCATTCTCATACAATGAGCAGTTCTTC. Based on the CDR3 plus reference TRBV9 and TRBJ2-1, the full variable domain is DSGVTQTPKHLITATGQRVTLRCSPRSGDLSVYWYQQSLDQGLQFLIQYYNGEERAKGNILERFSAQQFPDLHSELNLSSLELGDSALYFCASSVTQGLANPFSYNEQFFGPGTRLTVL.

CDR3 sequence reads: CASSHGGDNEKLFF. For the CDR3, the DNA is TGTGCCAGCAGCCATGGGGGGGACAATGAAAAACTGTTTTTT. This chain connects TRBV7-2 to TRBJ1-4; tentative D call: TRBD1 (5 bases). Germline assignment: CDR1 SGHTA and CDR2 FQGNSA. The V end was cut by 5 bases, the J end by 5 bases, with 12 bases between. This CDR3 contains 14 residues.

The CDR3 region is CASSRGQIYEQYF. The CDR3 coding sequence is TGTGCCAGCAGCCGAGGACAAATCTACGAGCAGTACTTC. V and J are TRBV11-1 and TRBJ2-7, with D perhaps matching TRBD1 (5 bases). The V gene's germline CDR1 is SGHAT and CDR2 FQDESV (reference sequence). The CDR3 runs 13 residues. Trimming cost V 5 bases and J 3 bases, with 11 bases left between them.

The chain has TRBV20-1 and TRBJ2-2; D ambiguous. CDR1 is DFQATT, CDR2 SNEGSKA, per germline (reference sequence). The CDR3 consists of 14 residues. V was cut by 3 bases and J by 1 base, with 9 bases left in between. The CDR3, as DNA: TGCAGTGCTAGTGACGAGGTGAACACCGGGGAGCTGTTTTTT. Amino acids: CSASDEVNTGELFF.